The present entry profiles one T cell receptor beta chain with its context. From the 5' RACE reads, TCRdb called clonotypes with MiXCR, one entry per CDR3 protein. The data contain about 160,000 distinct CDR3 sequences, approximately 9.9% of them singletons. The length of the CDR3 is 14 residues. Germline V gene lookup returns CDR1 DFQATT and CDR2 SNEGSKA (reference sequence). V shed 6 bases and J 2 bases; nucleotides not matched to a gene: 6. The data stem from a study of CD8 T cells in ankylosing spondylitis. The genes are TRBV20-1 and TRBJ2-7; 11 bases align to TRBD2. This receptor was obtained from a female donor with ankylosing spondylitis or in good health (not recorded which). The source material was blood, either unsorted or a sorted T cell fraction (not recorded which). CDR3: CSATTSGTAYEQYF. The CDR3 nucleotides are TGCAGTGCAACGACTAGCGGGACCGCCTACGAGCAGTACTTC.